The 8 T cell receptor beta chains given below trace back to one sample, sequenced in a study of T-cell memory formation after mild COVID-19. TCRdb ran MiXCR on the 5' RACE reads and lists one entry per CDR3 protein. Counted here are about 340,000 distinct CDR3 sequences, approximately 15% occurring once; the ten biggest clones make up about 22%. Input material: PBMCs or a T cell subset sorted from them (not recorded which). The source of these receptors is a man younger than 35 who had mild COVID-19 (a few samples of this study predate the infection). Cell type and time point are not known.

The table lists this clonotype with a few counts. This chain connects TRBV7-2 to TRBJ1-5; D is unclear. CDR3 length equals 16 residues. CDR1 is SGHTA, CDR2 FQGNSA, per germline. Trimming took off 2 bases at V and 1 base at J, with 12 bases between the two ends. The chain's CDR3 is CASSLRGSGSNQPQHF. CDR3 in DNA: TGTGCCAGCAGCTTACGGGGTAGCGGGAGCAATCAGCCCCAGCATTTT.

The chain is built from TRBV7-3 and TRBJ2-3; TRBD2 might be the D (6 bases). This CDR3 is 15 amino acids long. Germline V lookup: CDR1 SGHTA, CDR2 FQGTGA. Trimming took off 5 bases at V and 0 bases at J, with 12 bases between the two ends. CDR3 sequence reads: CASSTVAESTDTQYF. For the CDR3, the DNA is TGTGCCAGCAGCACAGTAGCGGAAAGCACAGATACGCAGTATTTT.

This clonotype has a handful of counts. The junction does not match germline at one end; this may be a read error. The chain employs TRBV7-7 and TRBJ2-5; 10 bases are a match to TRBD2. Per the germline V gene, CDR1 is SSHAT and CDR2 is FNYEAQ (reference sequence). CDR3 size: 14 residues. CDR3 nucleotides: TGTGCTAGCAGCCTAGGGACTAGCGCTGAGACCCAGTACTTC. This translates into CASSLGTSAETQYF. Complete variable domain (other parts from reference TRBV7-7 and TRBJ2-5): GAGVSQSPRYKVTKRGQDVTLRCDPISSHATLYWYQQALGQGPEFLTYFNYEAQPDKSGLPSDRFSAERPEGSISTLTIQRTEQRDSAMYRCASSLGTSAETQYFGPGTRLLVL.

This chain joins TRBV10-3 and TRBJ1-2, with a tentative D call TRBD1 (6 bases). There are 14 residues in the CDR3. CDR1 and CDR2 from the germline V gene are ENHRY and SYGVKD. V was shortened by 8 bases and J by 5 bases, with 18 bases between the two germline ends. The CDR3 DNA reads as TGTGCCATCCACCCGGGACAAACATTTTATGGCTACACCTTC. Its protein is CAIHPGQTFYGYTF.

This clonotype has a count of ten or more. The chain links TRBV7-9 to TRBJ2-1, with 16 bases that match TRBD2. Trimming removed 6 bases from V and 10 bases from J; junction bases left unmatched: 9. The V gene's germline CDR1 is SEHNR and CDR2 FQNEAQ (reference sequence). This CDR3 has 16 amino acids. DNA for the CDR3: TGTGCCAGCAGAACGGGACTAGCGGGGGGGCGCGGGGAGCAGTTCTTC. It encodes CASRTGLAGGRGEQFF.

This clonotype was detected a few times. The CDR3 region has the DNA TGTGCCAGCAGTTACTCGCGAGAGGGGGGCACAGATACGCAGTATTTT. Translation: CASSYSREGGTDTQYF. The gene calls are TRBV6-5 and TRBJ2-3, with D maybe TRBD1 (6 bases). The CDR3 covers 16 residues. Looked up from germline, CDR1 is MNHEY and CDR2 is SVGAGI. V was shortened by 0 bases and J by 1 base, with 11 bases between the two germline ends.

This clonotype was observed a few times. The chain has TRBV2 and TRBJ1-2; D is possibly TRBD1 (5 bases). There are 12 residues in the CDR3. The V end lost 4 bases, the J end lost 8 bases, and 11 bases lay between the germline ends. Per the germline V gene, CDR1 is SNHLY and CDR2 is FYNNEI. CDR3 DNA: TGTGCCAGCAGTGGGAATCACAGGGGCTACACCTTC. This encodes CASSGNHRGYTF.

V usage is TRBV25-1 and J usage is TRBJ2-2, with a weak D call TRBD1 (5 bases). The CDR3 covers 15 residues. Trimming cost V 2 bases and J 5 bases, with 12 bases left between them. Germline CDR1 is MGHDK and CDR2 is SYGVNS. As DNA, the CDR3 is TGTGCCAGCAGTGAACTTACCAGGGAAACCGGGGAGCTGTTTTTT. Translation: CASSELTRETGELFF.